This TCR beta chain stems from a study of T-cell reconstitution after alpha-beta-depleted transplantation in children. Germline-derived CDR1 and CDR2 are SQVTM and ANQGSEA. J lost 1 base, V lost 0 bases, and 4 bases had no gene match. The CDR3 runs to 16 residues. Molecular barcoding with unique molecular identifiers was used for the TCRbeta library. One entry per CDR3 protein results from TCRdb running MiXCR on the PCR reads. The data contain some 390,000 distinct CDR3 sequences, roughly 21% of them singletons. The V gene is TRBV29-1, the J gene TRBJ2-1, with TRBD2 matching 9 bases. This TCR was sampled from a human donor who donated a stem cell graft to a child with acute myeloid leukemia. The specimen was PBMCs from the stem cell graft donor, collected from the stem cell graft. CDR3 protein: CSVEDLSGRSYNEQFF. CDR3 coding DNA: TGCAGCGTTGAAGATCTCAGCGGGAGGTCCTACAATGAGCAGTTCTTC.